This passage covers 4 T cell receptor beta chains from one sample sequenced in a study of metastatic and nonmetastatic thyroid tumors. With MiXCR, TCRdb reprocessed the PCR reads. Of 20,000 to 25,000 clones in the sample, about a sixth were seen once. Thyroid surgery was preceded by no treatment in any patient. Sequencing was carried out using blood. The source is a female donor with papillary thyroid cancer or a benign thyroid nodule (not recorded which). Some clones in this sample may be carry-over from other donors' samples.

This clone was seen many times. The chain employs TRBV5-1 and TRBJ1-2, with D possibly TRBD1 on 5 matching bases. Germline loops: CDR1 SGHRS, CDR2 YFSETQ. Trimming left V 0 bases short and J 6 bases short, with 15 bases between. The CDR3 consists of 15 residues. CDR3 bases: TGCGCCAGCAGCTTGGGGGAAACGAGGGGTGATGGCTACACCTTC. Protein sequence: CASSLGETRGDGYTF.

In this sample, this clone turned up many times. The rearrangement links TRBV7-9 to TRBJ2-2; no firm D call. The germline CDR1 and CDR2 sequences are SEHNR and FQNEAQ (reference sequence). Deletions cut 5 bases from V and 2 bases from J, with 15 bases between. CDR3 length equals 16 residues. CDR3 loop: CASSPTSTANTGELFF. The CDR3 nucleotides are TGTGCCAGCAGCCCAACCAGCACAGCTAACACCGGGGAGCTGTTTTTT.

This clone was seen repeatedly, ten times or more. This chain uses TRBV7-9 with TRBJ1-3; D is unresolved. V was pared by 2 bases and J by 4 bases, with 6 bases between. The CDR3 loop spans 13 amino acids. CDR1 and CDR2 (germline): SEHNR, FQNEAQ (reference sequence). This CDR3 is CASSLFQGNTIYF. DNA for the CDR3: TGTGCCAGCAGCTTATTCCAGGGAAACACCATATATTTT.

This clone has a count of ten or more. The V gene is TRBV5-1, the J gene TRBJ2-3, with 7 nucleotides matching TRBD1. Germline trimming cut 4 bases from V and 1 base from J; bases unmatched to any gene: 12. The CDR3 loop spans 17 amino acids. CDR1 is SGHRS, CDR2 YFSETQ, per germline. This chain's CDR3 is CASSAGRGLVGTDTQYF. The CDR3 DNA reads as TGCGCCAGCAGCGCAGGAAGGGGGCTGGTCGGCACAGATACGCAGTATTTT.